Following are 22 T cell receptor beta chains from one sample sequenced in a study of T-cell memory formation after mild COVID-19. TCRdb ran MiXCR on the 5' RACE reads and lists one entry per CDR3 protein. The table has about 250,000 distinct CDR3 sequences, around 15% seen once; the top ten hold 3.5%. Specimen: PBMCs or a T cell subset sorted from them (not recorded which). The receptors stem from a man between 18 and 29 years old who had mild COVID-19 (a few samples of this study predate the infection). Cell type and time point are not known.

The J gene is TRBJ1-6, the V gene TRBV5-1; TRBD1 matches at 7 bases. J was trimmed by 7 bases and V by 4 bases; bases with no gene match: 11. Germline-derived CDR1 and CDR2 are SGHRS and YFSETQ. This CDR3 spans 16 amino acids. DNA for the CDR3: TGCGCCAGCAGCCGAGGAGGGGGCAAGAGGAATTCACCCCTCCACTTT. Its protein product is CASSRGGGKRNSPLHF. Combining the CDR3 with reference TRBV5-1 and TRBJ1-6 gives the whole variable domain KAGVTQTPRYLIKTRGQQVTLSCSPISGHRSVSWYQQTPGQGLQFLFEYFSETQRNKGNFPGRFSGRQFSNSRSEMNVSTLELGDSALYLCASSRGGGKRNSPLHFGNGTRLTVT.

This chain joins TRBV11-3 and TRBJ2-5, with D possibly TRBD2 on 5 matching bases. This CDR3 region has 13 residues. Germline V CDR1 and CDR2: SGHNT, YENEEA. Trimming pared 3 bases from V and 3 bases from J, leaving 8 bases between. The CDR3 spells CASSFGLKETQYF. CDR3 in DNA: TGTGCCAGCAGCTTCGGACTCAAAGAGACCCAGTACTTC.

CDR3 coding DNA: TGTGCCAGCAGCTCAGCGGGGGGGCATACCGGGGAGCTGTTTTTT. Translated: CASSSAGGHTGELFF. The genes are TRBV5-4 and TRBJ2-2; 10 bases map to TRBD2. The germline gives CDR1 SGHNT, CDR2 YYREEE (reference sequence). This CDR3 comprises 15 residues. The V and J ends lost 3 bases and 5 bases, in that order; junction bases with no gene match: 4.

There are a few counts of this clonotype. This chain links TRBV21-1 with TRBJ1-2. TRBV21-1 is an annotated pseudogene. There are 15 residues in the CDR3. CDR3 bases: TGTGCCAGCAGCAAAGGGCGGACCTTGGAGGACGGCTACACCTTC. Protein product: CASSKGRTLEDGYTF.

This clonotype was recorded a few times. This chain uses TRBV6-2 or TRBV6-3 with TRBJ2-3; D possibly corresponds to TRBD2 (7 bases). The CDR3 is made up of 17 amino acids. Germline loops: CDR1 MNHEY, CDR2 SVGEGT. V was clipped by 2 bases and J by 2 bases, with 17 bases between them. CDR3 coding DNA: TGTGCCAGCAGTTACCTCGGGGGGCCCTGGAACACAGATACGCAGTATTTT. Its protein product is CASSYLGGPWNTDTQYF.

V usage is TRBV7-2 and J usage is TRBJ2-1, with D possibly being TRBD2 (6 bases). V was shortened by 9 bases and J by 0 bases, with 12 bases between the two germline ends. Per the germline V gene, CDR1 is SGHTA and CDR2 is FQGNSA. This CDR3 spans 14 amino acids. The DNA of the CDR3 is TGTGCCAGTAAACGGGGGAGCTCCTACAATGAGCAGTTCTTC. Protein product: CASKRGSSYNEQFF.

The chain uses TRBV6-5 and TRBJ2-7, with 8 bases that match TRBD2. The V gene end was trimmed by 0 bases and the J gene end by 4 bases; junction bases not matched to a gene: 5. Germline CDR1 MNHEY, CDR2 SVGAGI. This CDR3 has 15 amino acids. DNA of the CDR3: TGTGCCAGCAGTTACTCGCGGGAGGAAGAGTACGAGCAGTACGTC. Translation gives CASSYSREEEYEQYV.

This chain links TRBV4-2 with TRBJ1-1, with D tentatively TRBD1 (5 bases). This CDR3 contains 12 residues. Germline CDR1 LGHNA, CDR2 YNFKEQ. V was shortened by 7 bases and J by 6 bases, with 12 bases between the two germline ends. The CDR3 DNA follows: TGTGCCAGCACCGACTGGGGGGCTGAAGCTTTCTTT. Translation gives CASTDWGAEAFF.

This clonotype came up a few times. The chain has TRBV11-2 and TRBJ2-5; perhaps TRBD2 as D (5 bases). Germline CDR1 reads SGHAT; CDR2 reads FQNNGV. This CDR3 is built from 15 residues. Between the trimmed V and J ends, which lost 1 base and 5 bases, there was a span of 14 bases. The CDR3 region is CASSLGAAGRETQYF. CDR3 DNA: TGTGCCAGCAGCTTAGGGGCGGCGGGCAGGGAGACCCAGTACTTC.

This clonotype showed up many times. The CDR3 reads CASSDRGSYGYTF. The CDR3 nucleotides are TGTGCCAGCAGTGACAGGGGGTCGTATGGCTACACCTTC. This chain uses TRBV2 with TRBJ1-2, with 7 positions matching TRBD1. This CDR3 is built from 13 residues. Germline loops: CDR1 SNHLY, CDR2 FYNNEI. Germline trimming cut 3 bases from V and 5 bases from J; bases unmatched to any gene: 3.

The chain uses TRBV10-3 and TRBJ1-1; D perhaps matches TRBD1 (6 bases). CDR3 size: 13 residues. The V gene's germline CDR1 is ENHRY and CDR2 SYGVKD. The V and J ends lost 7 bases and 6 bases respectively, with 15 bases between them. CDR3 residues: CAIMVWEGAEAFF. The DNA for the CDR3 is TGTGCCATCATGGTGTGGGAGGGGGCTGAAGCTTTCTTT.

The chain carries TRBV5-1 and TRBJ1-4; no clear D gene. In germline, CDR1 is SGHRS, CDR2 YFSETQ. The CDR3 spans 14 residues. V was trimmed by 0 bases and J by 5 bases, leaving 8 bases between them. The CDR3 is CASSLGASNEKLFF. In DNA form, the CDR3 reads TGCGCCAGCAGCTTGGGGGCTTCGAATGAAAAACTGTTTTTT.

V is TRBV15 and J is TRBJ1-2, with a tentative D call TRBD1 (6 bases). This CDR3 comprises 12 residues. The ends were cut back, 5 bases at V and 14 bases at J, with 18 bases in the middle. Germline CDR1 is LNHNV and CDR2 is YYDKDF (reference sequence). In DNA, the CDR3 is TGTGCCACCAGCGGACGGACAGAGACAACGACCTTC. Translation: CATSGRTETTTF.

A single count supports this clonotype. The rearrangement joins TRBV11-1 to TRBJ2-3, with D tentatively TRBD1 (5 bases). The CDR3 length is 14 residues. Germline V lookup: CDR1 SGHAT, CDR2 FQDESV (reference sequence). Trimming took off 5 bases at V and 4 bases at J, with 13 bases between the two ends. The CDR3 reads CASSGQQEADTQYF. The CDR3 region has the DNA TGTGCCAGCAGCGGTCAACAGGAAGCAGATACGCAGTATTTT.

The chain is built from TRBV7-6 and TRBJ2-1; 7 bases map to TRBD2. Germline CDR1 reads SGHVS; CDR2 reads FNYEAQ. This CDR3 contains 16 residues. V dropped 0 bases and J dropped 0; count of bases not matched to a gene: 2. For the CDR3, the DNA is TGTGCCAGCAGCTTAGCTCCGGGGGGCTCCTACAATGAGCAGTTCTTC. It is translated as CASSLAPGGSYNEQFF.

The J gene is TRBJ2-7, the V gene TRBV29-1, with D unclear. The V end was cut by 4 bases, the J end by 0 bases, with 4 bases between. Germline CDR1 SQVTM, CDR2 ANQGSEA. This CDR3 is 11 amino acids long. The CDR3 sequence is CSVGSSYEQYV. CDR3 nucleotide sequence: TGCAGCGTTGGCAGCTCCTACGAGCAGTACGTC.

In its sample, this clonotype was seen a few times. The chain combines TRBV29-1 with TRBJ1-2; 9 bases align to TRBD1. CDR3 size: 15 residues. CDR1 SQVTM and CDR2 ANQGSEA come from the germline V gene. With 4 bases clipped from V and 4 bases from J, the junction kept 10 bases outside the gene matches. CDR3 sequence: CSVGPGQGMAYGYTF. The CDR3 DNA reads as TGCAGCGTTGGACCCGGACAGGGGATGGCCTATGGCTACACCTTC.

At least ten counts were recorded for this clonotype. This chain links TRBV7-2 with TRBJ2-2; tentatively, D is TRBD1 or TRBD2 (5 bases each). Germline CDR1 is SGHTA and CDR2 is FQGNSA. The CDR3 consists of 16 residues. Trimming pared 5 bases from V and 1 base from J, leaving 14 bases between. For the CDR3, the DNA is TGTGCCAGCAGCCTCGGCGGTGGGGGGAACACCGGGGAGCTGTTTTTT. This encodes CASSLGGGGNTGELFF.

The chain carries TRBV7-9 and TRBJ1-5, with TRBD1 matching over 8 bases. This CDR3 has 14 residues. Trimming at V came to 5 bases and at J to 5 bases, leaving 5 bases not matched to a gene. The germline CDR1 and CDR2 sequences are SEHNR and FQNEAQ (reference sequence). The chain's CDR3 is CASSQTGVDQPQHF. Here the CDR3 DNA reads TGTGCCAGCAGCCAGACAGGGGTAGATCAGCCCCAGCATTTT.

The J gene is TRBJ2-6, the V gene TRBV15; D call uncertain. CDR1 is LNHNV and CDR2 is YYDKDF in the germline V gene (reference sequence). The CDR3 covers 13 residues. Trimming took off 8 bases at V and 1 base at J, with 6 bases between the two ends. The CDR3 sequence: CATQYSGANVLTF. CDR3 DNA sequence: TGTGCCACCCAATATTCTGGGGCCAACGTCCTGACTTTC.

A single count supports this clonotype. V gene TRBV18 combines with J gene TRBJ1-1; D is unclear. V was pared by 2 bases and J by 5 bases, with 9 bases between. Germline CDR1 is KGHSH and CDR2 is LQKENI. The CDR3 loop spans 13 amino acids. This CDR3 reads CASSPEARTEAFF. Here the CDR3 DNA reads TGTGCCAGCTCACCAGAGGCGCGGACTGAAGCTTTCTTT. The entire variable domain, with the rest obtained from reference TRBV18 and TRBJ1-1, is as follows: NAGVMQNPRHLVRRRGQEARLRCSPMKGHSHVYWYRQLPEEGLKFMVYLQKENIIDESGMPKERFSAEFPKEGPSILRIQQVVRGDSAAYFCASSPEARTEAFFGQGTRLTVV.

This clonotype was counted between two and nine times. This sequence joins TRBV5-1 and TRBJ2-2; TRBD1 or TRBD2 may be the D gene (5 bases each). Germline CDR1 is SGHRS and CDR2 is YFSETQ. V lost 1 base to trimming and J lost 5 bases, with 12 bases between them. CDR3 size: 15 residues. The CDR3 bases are TGCGCCAGCAGCTTGCGGGGCGAGGGGACCGGGGAGCTGTTTTTT. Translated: CASSLRGEGTGELFF.